This TCR beta chain comes out of a study of T cells in Graves' hyperthyroidism and ophthalmopathy. Study information: The blood sample was taken at first diagnosis, before treatment began. Notes on the study in general: Separating ophthalmopathy from stable hyperthyroidism was achieved by a 13 V-J model. For ophthalmopathy, model prediction preceded onset by a median 6.5 months.

This CDR3 region has 16 residues. Trimming removed 6 bases from V and 3 bases from J, with 21 bases in between. Germline loops: CDR1 SQVTM, CDR2 ANQGSEA. It was RNA transcripts that yielded the amplified TCR beta CDR3 regions. The primer set for the first-round RT-PCR of the TCR CDR3 was HTBI. TCRdb reanalysed the multiplex PCR reads using MiXCR and keeps one entry per CDR3 protein. This repertoire shows about 840,000 distinct CDR3 sequences, 38% found once; its top ten account for about 8.9%. No progression to ophthalmopathy during 18 months of follow-up defined stable disease. With respect to this clonotype: The antigen remains unidentified.

Material for sequencing was blood. The chain is built from TRBV29-1 and TRBJ1-5, with D perhaps TRBD1 (5 bases). The receptor was derived from a man aged 18 to 35 with Graves' hyperthyroidism. Here the CDR3 reads CSVTGLAGGNNQPQHF. The CDR3 DNA reads as TGCAGCGTAACCGGACTAGCGGGGGGGAACAATCAGCCCCAGCATTTT.